The clone carrying this TCR beta chain appeared a few times. The entry originates in a study of shared clonotypes between healthy human individuals. Study-wide context: Researchers assigned three CD4 naive, three CD4 memory, two CD8 naive and one CD8 memory plate to each donor.

This CDR3 comprises 10 residues. The germline V and J ends were trimmed by 5 bases and 8 bases, with 6 bases remaining between them. Germline V gene data show CDR1 as DFQATT and CDR2 as SNEGSKA (reference sequence). The repertoire was sequenced with immunoSEQ multiplex PCR; TCRdb's copy has only in-frame clones and lacks some. The data show 2 million to 2.5 million clones, roughly 94% seen once. Sequencing was performed on naive CD4+ T cells sorted from blood. Indicated subset: CD45RA+ positively selected. This TCR was sampled from a man aged 18 to 30 in good health. J is TRBJ1-4 and V is TRBV20-1; tentative D call: TRBD1 (5 bases). The CDR3 DNA sequence: TGCAGTGCTTGGGACGAAAAACTGTTTTTT. It yields the protein CSAWDEKLFF.